Listed below are T cell receptor beta chains from one sample, sequenced in a study of cytomegalovirus exposure and HLA in healthy donors. Clones were sequenced by immunoSEQ multiplex PCR, and TCRdb holds only the in-frame ones, with some missing. The table lists roughly 250,000 clones, 84% of them singletons. Sequencing was performed on PBMCs. These receptors all stem from a woman aged 40 to 55 in good health and CMV-seropositive. Each CDR3 is given with its conserved first and last residue. The D gene is left open where the match is weak. Clone size appears in some rows only: once, few, many, or a class for an expanded clone.

CDR3 length	D gene	clone size	V gene	J gene	CDR3 protein	CDR3 DNA
14	TRBD1	.	TRBV27	TRBJ1-5	CASSPQGVNQPQHF	TGTGCCAGCAGTCCTCAGGGGGTCAATCAGCCCCAGCATTTT
15	.	.	TRBV18	TRBJ1-4	CASSPTDATNEKLFF	TGTGCCAGCTCACCGACAGACGCAACTAATGAAAAACTGTTTTTT
15	.	.	TRBV15	TRBJ1-3	CATSRDQASGNTIYF	TGTGCCACCAGCAGAGATCAGGCCTCTGGAAACACCATATATTTT
15	TRBD2	.	TRBV5-4	TRBJ2-5	CASSVPGAGGETQYF	TGTGCCAGCAGCGTCCCAGGGGCGGGAGGGGAGACCCAGTACTTC
11	TRBD1	.	TRBV30	TRBJ2-1	CAWDREHEQFF	TGTGCCTGGGACAGGGAACATGAGCAGTTCTTC
15	.	.	TRBV18	TRBJ2-1	CASSPVGGSYNEQFF	TGTGCCAGCTCACCAGTCGGGGGCTCCTACAATGAGCAGTTCTTC
15	TRBD2	.	TRBV13	TRBJ2-1	CASSLRLAGYNEQFF	TGTGCCAGCAGCTTACGACTAGCGGGATACAATGAGCAGTTCTTC
13	.	.	TRBV28	TRBJ1-2	CASSPGQSSGYTF	TGTGCCAGCAGTCCCGGACAAAGTTCTGGCTACACCTTC
16	.	.	TRBV9	TRBJ2-1	CASSVATGVVYNEQFF	TGTGCCAGCAGCGTAGCTACGGGAGTCGTTTACAATGAGCAGTTCTTC
14	TRBD2	.	TRBV19	TRBJ2-3	CASSREGAKDTQYF	TGTGCCAGTAGTAGGGAGGGTGCAAAAGATACGCAGTATTTT
15	TRBD2	few	TRBV2	TRBJ2-3	CASSVEAGAPDTQYF	TGTGCCAGCAGTGTGGAAGCGGGGGCCCCAGATACGCAGTATTTT
14	TRBD2	.	TRBV6-5	TRBJ2-5	CASRAGGPQETQYF	TGTGCCAGCAGGGCGGGAGGGCCTCAAGAGACCCAGTACTTC
16	.	.	TRBV7-6	TRBJ2-5	CASSSPRAGPSETQYF	TGTGCCAGCAGCTCACCCAGGGCAGGGCCGAGTGAGACCCAGTACTTC
14	.	.	TRBV9	TRBJ1-1	CASSQQGGGTEAFF	TGTGCCAGCAGTCAACAGGGTGGAGGCACTGAAGCTTTCTTT